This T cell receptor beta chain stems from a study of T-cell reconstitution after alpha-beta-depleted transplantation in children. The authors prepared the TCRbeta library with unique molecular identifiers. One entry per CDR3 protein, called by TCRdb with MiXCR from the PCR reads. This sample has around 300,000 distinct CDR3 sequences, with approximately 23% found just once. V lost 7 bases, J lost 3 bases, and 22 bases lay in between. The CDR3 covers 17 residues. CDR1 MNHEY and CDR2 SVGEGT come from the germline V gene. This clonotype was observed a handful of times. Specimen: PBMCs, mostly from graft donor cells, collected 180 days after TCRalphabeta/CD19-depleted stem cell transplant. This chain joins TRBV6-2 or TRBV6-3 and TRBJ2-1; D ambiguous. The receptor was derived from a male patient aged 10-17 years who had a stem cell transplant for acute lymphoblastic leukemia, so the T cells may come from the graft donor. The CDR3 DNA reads TGTGCCAGCAAGGGCCCCTCCGGTCTATCCAACTACAATGAGCAGTTCTTC. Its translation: CASKGPSGLSNYNEQFF.